This T cell receptor (beta chain) stems from a study of T cell changes during pregnancy in multiple sclerosis. TCRdb's copy holds only in-frame clones and misses some; the assay was immunoSEQ multiplex PCR. This sample has about 36,000 clones, with over 75% found just once. The CDR3 covers 16 residues. Germline loops: CDR1 SGHVS, CDR2 FQNEAQ. Trimming removed 1 base from V and 2 bases from J, with 15 bases in between. Specimen: CD8+ T cells from peripheral blood mononuclear cells, collected in the third trimester of pregnancy. The origin of this receptor is a female donor with multiple sclerosis, enrolled in a pregnancy study. The V and J genes are TRBV7-8 and TRBJ2-7; D perhaps matches TRBD2 (5 bases). CDR3 nucleotides: TGTGCCAGCAGCTTAGGGTCGCGCGGACTGACCTACGAGCAGTACTTC. It yields the protein CASSLGSRGLTYEQYF.